The 32 T cell receptor beta chains reported below all come from one sample, sequenced in a study of technical replicates of blood from a few donors. Data came from immunoSEQ multiplex PCR; TCRdb stores just in-frame clones and leaves some out. The sample includes around 93,000 clones, approximately 95% of them seen just once. Material: T cells isolated from PBMCs. The receptor source for this set is a human donor in good health.

The chain carries TRBV7-2 and TRBJ2-5, with TRBD2 matching 7 bases. V lost 5 bases, J lost 9 bases, and 9 bases stayed unmatched. Germline lookup yields CDR1 SGHTA and CDR2 FQGNSA. There are 13 residues in the CDR3. CDR3 sequence: CASSQRDYGPQYF. In nucleotides, the CDR3 is TGTGCCAGCAGCCAGAGGGACTACGGGCCCCAGTACTTC.

This sequence joins TRBV25-1 and TRBJ1-5; D not certain. The CDR3 length is 14 residues. Germline V CDR1 and CDR2: MGHDK, SYGVNS. V was shortened by 4 bases and J by 0 bases, with 7 bases between the two germline ends. CDR3 region: CASSGGDSNQPQHF. The CDR3 DNA sequence: TGTGCCAGCAGTGGCGGTGATAGCAATCAGCCCCAGCATTTT.

This chain connects TRBV7-9 to TRBJ2-7, with 7 bases identical to TRBD1. In germline, CDR1 is SEHNR, CDR2 FQNEAQ (reference sequence). CDR3 size: 14 residues. The J segment lost 2 bases and the V segment lost 4 bases, leaving 5 bases of the junction unmatched. The CDR3 DNA sequence: TGTGCCAGCAGCTGGGGACAGTTACCCTACGAGCAGTACTTC. Translation: CASSWGQLPYEQYF.

The chain has TRBV6-5 and TRBJ2-3; weak D call: TRBD2 (6 bases). V lost 6 bases and J 6 bases, leaving 13 bases between the germline ends. From germline, CDR1 is MNHEY and CDR2 SVGAGI. The CDR3 sequence is 13 residues long. The chain's CDR3 is CASRSPGVDTQYF. In nucleotides, the CDR3 is TGTGCCAGCAGGTCACCGGGGGTGGATACGCAGTATTTT.

This clone turned up a few times. The rearrangement uses TRBV19 and TRBJ1-1; D is uncertain. The germline gives CDR1 LNHDA, CDR2 SQIVND (reference sequence). V was cut by 5 bases and J by 3 bases, with 10 bases left in between. The CDR3 loop spans 13 amino acids. The CDR3 protein is CASSVTYDTEAFF. In DNA, the CDR3 is TGTGCCAGTAGTGTCACTTACGACACTGAAGCTTTCTTT.

This clone was observed a single time. The V gene is TRBV28, the J gene TRBJ1-1; the D gene is possibly TRBD1 (5 bases). Trimming pared 1 base from V and 2 bases from J, leaving 8 bases between. Germline V lookup: CDR1 MDHEN, CDR2 SYDVKM. The CDR3 totals 14 residues. CDR3 nucleotides: TGTGCCAGCAGTTTATCACAGGTAAACACTGAAGCTTTCTTT. It encodes CASSLSQVNTEAFF.

This clone has a single count. V is TRBV5-1 and J is TRBJ1-1; D possibly corresponds to TRBD1 (5 bases). V lost 0 bases and J 1 base, leaving 7 bases between the germline ends. Germline V gene lookup returns CDR1 SGHRS and CDR2 YFSETQ. The CDR3 is 14 amino acids. The CDR3 reads CASSLVGGNTEAFF. The CDR3 DNA follows: TGCGCCAGCAGCTTGGTCGGGGGGAACACTGAAGCTTTCTTT.

The chain joins TRBV6-5 to TRBJ2-1; no firm D call. Germline V lookup: CDR1 MNHEY, CDR2 SVGAGI. The CDR3 is 13 amino acids. Trimming removed 5 bases at V and 5 bases at J, with 10 bases between. The CDR3 reads CASSDHSDNEQFF. The CDR3 DNA sequence: TGTGCCAGCAGTGACCACAGTGACAATGAGCAGTTCTTC.

The CDR3 sequence: CASSLTPVAGGISYNEQFF. CDR3 nucleotides: TGTGCCAGCAGCTTAACGCCGGTAGCGGGAGGGATATCCTACAATGAGCAGTTCTTC. The chain is built from TRBV7-3 and TRBJ2-1, with 11 bases lining up with TRBD2. From germline, CDR1 is SGHTA and CDR2 FQGTGA. The CDR3 loop spans 19 amino acids. J was trimmed by 1 base and V by 0 bases; bases with no gene match: 8.

The J gene is TRBJ2-7, the V gene TRBV2; TRBD1 matches at 7 bases. Germline CDR1 is SNHLY and CDR2 is FYNNEI. The CDR3 loop spans 13 amino acids. Trimming at V came to 6 bases and at J to 2 bases, leaving 4 bases not matched to a gene. This CDR3 is CASRLGQTYEQYF. The CDR3 DNA follows: TGTGCCAGCAGGTTGGGACAGACCTACGAGCAGTACTTC.

This clone was seen just once. This rearrangement joins TRBV19 to TRBJ2-2; D gene unclear. V gave up 2 bases and J gave up 4 bases, with 8 bases separating them. Germline-derived CDR1 and CDR2 are LNHDA and SQIVND (reference sequence). This CDR3 is 14 amino acids long. CDR3 DNA: TGTGCCAGTAGTATAATCAGTACCACCGGGGAGCTGTTTTTT. This encodes CASSIISTTGELFF.

The V call is TRBV27, the J call TRBJ1-3; TRBD1 is a possible D gene (6 bases). CDR3 length: 16 residues. Trimming took off 2 bases at V and 0 bases at J, with 11 bases between the two ends. The germline CDR1 and CDR2 sequences are MNHEY and SMNVEV (reference sequence). Here the CDR3 DNA reads TGTGCCAGCAGTTTAGGGGGGGCCTTCTCTGGAAACACCATATATTTT. Translated, it gives CASSLGGAFSGNTIYF.

The chain combines TRBV7-7 with TRBJ2-1; TRBD2 might be the D (6 bases). With 0 bases removed from V and 4 bases from J, the gap between germline ends came to 7 bases. CDR3 length: 14 residues. CDR1 is SSHAT and CDR2 is FNYEAQ in the germline V gene (reference sequence). The CDR3 coding sequence is TGTGCCAGCAGCTTAGCGGGGAGGTACAATGAGCAGTTCTTC. This encodes CASSLAGRYNEQFF.

The chain links TRBV30 to TRBJ1-2; the match to TRBD1 covers 10 bases. This CDR3 comprises 14 residues. Trimming removed 3 bases from V and 2 bases from J; junction bases left unmatched: 3. Germline V gives CDR1 GTSNPN, CDR2 SVGIG (reference sequence). DNA of the CDR3: TGTGCCTGGAGCCGGGACAGGGGAAACTATGGCTACACCTTC. This encodes CAWSRDRGNYGYTF.

The chain's CDR3 is CASSFMGRVTDTEAFF. The CDR3 DNA is TGTGCCAGCAGTTTTATGGGGAGGGTAACGGACACTGAAGCTTTCTTT. This chain connects TRBV27 to TRBJ1-1; D unresolved. V was clipped by 3 bases and J by 3 bases, with 17 bases between them. Germline V gene lookup returns CDR1 MNHEY and CDR2 SMNVEV (reference sequence). The CDR3 is 16 residues long.

The V and J genes are TRBV7-2 and TRBJ2-6, with D tentatively TRBD2 (6 bases). The V end lost 4 bases, the J end lost 1 base, and 11 bases lay between the germline ends. CDR1 SGHTA and CDR2 FQGNSA come from the germline V gene. The CDR3 sequence is 16 residues long. The chain's CDR3 is CASSSGTLSGANVLTF. CDR3 bases: TGTGCCAGCAGCTCCGGGACTTTATCTGGGGCCAACGTCCTGACTTTC.

The rearrangement links TRBV5-1 to TRBJ2-7; no reliable D call. This CDR3 is built from 16 residues. Germline CDR1 reads SGHRS; CDR2 reads YFSETQ. V was trimmed by 0 bases and J by 5 bases, leaving 18 bases between them. The CDR3 spells CASSLDKPPIGDEQYF. Written as DNA, the CDR3 is TGCGCCAGCAGCTTGGATAAACCCCCCATCGGAGACGAGCAGTACTTC. Combining the CDR3 with reference TRBV5-1 and TRBJ2-7 gives the whole variable domain KAGVTQTPRYLIKTRGQQVTLSCSPISGHRSVSWYQQTPGQGLQFLFEYFSETQRNKGNFPGRFSGRQFSNSRSEMNVSTLELGDSALYLCASSLDKPPIGDEQYFGPGTRLTVT.

The chain joins TRBV6-5 to TRBJ2-1, with 7 bases matching TRBD1. The CDR3 length is 14 residues. The ends lost 5 bases at V and 5 bases at J; junction bases unmatched: 6. The germline CDR1 and CDR2 sequences are MNHEY and SVGAGI. The CDR3 region is CASSRDRWDNEQFF. The CDR3 nucleotides read TGTGCCAGCAGTAGGGACAGATGGGACAATGAGCAGTTCTTC.

The chain uses TRBV10-3 and TRBJ2-7; D might be TRBD1 (6 bases). V was trimmed by 3 bases and J by 3 bases, leaving 12 bases between them. The CDR3 extends over 14 amino acids. Germline assignment: CDR1 ENHRY and CDR2 SYGVKD. The CDR3 DNA reads TGTGCCATCAGTGACCGGGACACCGGCTACGAGCAGTACTTC. It codes for CAISDRDTGYEQYF.

This clone has only a few counts. One end of the junction varies from germline; a read error may be responsible. V gene TRBV19 combines with J gene TRBJ1-5, with D maybe TRBD1 (5 bases). Looked up from germline, CDR1 is LNHDA and CDR2 is SQIVND (reference sequence). CDR3 length: 10 amino acids. CDR3 bases: TGTGCCAGTAGTCCGGGACTCATTACTTTT. It is translated as CASSPGLITF.

V gene TRBV30 combines with J gene TRBJ1-1; D unclear. The V gene lost 4 bases and the J gene lost 2 bases, with 17 bases spanning the gap. CDR3 length equals 15 residues. CDR1 is GTSNPN and CDR2 is SVGIG in the germline V gene (reference sequence). The CDR3 reads CAWITGPGVNTEAFF. The CDR3 DNA follows: TGTGCCTGGATAACCGGGCCCGGGGTTAACACTGAAGCTTTCTTT.

The V gene is TRBV7-2, the J gene TRBJ2-5; no definite D call. Germline V gene data show CDR1 as SGHTA and CDR2 as FQGNSA. The ends were cut back, 5 bases at V and 5 bases at J, with 9 bases in the middle. The CDR3 covers 12 residues. CDR3 amino acids: CASSPYRETQYF. The CDR3, as DNA: TGTGCCAGCAGCCCCTACCGGGAGACCCAGTACTTC.

The chain has TRBV4-1 and TRBJ2-1, with D tentatively TRBD2 (5 bases). The CDR3 spans 14 residues. Trimming left V 1 base short and J 9 bases short, with 13 bases between. Germline V CDR1 and CDR2: MGHRA, YSYEKL. In DNA form, the CDR3 reads TGCGCCAGCAGCCAAGGGTCGGGGTTAGTTGAGCAGTTCTTC. Its translation: CASSQGSGLVEQFF.

The V and J genes are TRBV7-9 and TRBJ1-4; no clear D gene. The CDR3 has 17 residues. Germline loops: CDR1 SEHNR, CDR2 FQNEAQ (reference sequence). Trimming pared 1 base from V and 0 bases from J, leaving 12 bases between. The CDR3 nucleotides read TGTGCCAGCAGCTTAGGATACTTAAGTGCAACTAATGAAAAACTGTTTTTT. As protein: CASSLGYLSATNEKLFF.

The count of this clone is one. The V and J genes are TRBV29-1 and TRBJ2-3; TRBD2 might be the D (6 bases). CDR3 length equals 14 residues. V was trimmed by 3 bases and J by 4 bases, leaving 14 bases between them. The germline gives CDR1 SQVTM, CDR2 ANQGSEA. The CDR3 sequence: CSVESEGWADTQYF. The CDR3 coding sequence is TGCAGCGTTGAGTCGGAGGGCTGGGCAGATACGCAGTATTTT.

In its sample, this clone was seen once. CDR3 loop: CASSWDRGNTIYF. The CDR3 DNA reads as TGTGCCAGCAGCTGGGACAGGGGGAACACCATATATTTT. The V gene is TRBV5-8, the J gene TRBJ1-3; TRBD1 agrees at 11 bases. The germline gives CDR1 SGHTS, CDR2 YDEGEE. V dropped 3 bases and J dropped 7; count of bases not matched to a gene: 0. There are 13 residues in the CDR3.

This chain links TRBV11-1 with TRBJ2-1, with D perhaps TRBD2 (6 bases). Germline lookup yields CDR1 SGHAT and CDR2 FQDESV (reference sequence). The CDR3 extends over 14 amino acids. V was pared by 5 bases and J by 4 bases, with 12 bases between. The CDR3 sequence: CASSAGLEYNEQFF. In nucleotides, the CDR3 is TGTGCCAGCAGCGCGGGACTCGAATACAATGAGCAGTTCTTC.

The chain links TRBV7-3 to TRBJ2-1; 14 bases are a match to TRBD2. The CDR3 is made up of 15 amino acids. Germline V gives CDR1 SGHTA, CDR2 FQGTGA. Losses at the gene ends were 4 bases for V and 7 bases for J; bases not matched to a gene: 3. CDR3 bases: TGTGCCAGCAGCTATGGGACTAGCGGGAGTAATGAGCAGTTCTTC. It yields the protein CASSYGTSGSNEQFF.

This chain connects TRBV27 to TRBJ1-4; D is unclear. Germline values: CDR1 MNHEY, CDR2 SMNVEV (reference sequence). Trimming removed 3 bases at V and 8 bases at J, with 10 bases between. The CDR3 extends over 13 amino acids. The CDR3 is CASSFRQLEKLFF. CDR3 nucleotides: TGTGCCAGCAGTTTTCGCCAGTTGGAAAAACTGTTTTTT.

This rearrangement joins TRBV28 to TRBJ2-7; 7 bases map to TRBD1. The germline gives CDR1 MDHEN, CDR2 SYDVKM. With 5 bases clipped from V and 2 bases from J, the junction kept 6 bases outside the gene matches. This CDR3 is built from 14 residues. Here the CDR3 DNA reads TGTGCCAGCAGTATAAGACAGGGTCCCTACGAGCAGTACTTC. Translating it yields CASSIRQGPYEQYF.

This chain joins TRBV5-8 and TRBJ2-5; a weak D match, TRBD1 (5 bases). With 7 bases removed from V and 5 bases from J, the gap between germline ends came to 9 bases. CDR1 SGHTS and CDR2 YDEGEE come from the germline V gene. There are 11 residues in the CDR3. DNA for the CDR3: TGTGCCAGCGGCAGGGCGGAGACCCAGTACTTC. Its translation is CASGRAETQYF.

V usage is TRBV11-3 and J usage is TRBJ2-7, with 7 bases identical to TRBD1. V gave up 4 bases and J gave up 3 bases; unmatched junction bases: 12. The CDR3 covers 16 residues. Germline CDR1 is SGHNT and CDR2 is YENEEA. CDR3 in DNA: TGTGCCAGCAGCTCGGGACAGCCCCTCCGATTCTACGAGCAGTACTTC. This sequence encodes CASSSGQPLRFYEQYF.